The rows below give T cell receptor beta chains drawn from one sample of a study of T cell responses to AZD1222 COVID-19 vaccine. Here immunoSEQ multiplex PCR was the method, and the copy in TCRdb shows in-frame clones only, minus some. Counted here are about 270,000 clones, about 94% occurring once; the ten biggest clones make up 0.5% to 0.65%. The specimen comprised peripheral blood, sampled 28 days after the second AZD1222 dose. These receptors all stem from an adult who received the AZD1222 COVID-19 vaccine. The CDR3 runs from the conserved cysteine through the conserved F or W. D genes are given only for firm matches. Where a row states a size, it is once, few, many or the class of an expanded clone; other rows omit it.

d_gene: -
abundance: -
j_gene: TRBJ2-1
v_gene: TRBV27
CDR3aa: CASSRPGAGASNEQFF
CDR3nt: TGTGCCAGCAGTCGCCCGGGGGCGGGAGCGTCTAATGAGCAGTTCTTC

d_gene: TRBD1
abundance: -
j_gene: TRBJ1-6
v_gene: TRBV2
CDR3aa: CASSFPGQETYNSPLHF
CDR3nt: TGTGCCAGCAGCTTTCCGGGACAGGAGACCTATAATTCACCCCTCCACTTT

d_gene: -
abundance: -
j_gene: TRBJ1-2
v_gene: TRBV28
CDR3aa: CASSFQGPNYGYTF
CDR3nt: TGTGCCAGCAGTTTTCAGGGACCTAACTATGGCTACACCTTC

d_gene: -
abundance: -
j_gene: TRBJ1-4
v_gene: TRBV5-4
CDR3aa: CASRDRGTANEKLFF
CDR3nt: TGTGCCAGCAGGGATAGGGGAACAGCTAATGAAAAACTGTTTTTT

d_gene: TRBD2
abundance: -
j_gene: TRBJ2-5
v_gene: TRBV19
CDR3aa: CASSKGLAGGPETQYF
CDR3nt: TGTGCCAGTAGTAAGGGACTAGCGGGAGGGCCGGAGACCCAGTACTTC

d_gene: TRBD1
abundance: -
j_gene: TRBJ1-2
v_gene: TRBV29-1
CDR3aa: CSVWQQGANYGYTF
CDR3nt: TGCAGCGTATGGCAGCAGGGGGCGAACTATGGCTACACCTTC

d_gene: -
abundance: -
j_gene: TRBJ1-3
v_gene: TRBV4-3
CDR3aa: CASSQGSSKGNTIYF
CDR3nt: TGCGCCAGCAGCCAAGGCAGTAGCAAAGGAAACACCATATATTTT

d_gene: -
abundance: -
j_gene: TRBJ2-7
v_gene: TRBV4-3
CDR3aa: CASSQVGQSPDEQYF
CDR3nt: TGCGCCAGCAGCCAAGTGGGCCAGTCCCCGGACGAGCAGTACTTC

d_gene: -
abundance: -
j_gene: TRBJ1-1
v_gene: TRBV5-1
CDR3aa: CASSFIATRAATEAFF
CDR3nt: TGCGCCAGCAGCTTCATCGCAACCAGGGCAGCCACTGAAGCTTTCTTT

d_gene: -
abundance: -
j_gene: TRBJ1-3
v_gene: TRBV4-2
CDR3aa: CASSQVMGTGNTIYF
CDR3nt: TGTGCCAGCAGCCAAGTCATGGGGACTGGAAACACCATATATTTT

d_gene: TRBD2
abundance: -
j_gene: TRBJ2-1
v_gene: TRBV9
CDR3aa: CASSVSGSPYNEQFF
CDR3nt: TGTGCCAGCAGCGTTAGCGGGAGCCCCTACAATGAGCAGTTCTTC

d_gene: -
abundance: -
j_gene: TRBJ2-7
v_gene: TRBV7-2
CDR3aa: CASSFRSLGEQYF
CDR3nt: TGTGCCAGCAGCTTCAGATCCCTCGGCGAGCAGTACTTC

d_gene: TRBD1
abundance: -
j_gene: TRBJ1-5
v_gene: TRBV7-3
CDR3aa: CASSLHRGSLDQPQHF
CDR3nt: TGTGCCAGCAGCTTGCACAGGGGTTCCTTAGATCAGCCCCAGCATTTT

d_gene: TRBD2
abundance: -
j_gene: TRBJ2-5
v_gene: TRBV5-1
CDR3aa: CASSISPGGEETQYF
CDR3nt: TGCGCCAGCAGCATAAGCCCCGGGGGGGAAGAGACCCAGTACTTC

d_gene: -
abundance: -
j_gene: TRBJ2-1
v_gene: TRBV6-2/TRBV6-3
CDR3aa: CASSYGLALYNEQFF
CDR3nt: TGTGCCAGCAGTTACGGTCTAGCGCTTTACAATGAGCAGTTCTTC

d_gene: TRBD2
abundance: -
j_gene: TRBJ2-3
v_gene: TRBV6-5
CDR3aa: CASSYLGSGVTDTQYF
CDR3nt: TGTGCCAGCAGTTACTTAGGTAGCGGGGTCACAGATACGCAGTATTTT

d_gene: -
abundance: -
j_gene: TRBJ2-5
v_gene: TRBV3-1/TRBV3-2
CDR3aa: CASSQDLLQETQYF
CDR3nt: TGTGCCAGCAGCCAAGATCTCCTCCAAGAGACCCAGTACTTC

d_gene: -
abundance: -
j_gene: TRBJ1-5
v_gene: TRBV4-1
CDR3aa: CASSQSLGQPQHF
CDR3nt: TGCGCCAGCAGCCAAAGCCTGGGTCAGCCCCAGCATTTT

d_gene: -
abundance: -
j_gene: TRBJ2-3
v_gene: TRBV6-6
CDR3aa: CASSSPSTTRTQYF
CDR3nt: TGTGCCAGCAGTTCTCCTTCGACGACGAGGACGCAGTATTTT

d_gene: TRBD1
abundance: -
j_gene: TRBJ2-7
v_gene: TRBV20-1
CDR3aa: CSASHRGNYEQYF
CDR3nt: TGCAGTGCTAGTCACAGGGGGAACTACGAGCAGTACTTC

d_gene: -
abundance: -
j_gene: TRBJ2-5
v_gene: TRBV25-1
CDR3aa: CASSHQTQETQYF
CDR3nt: TGTGCCAGCAGCCATCAGACCCAAGAGACCCAGTACTTC

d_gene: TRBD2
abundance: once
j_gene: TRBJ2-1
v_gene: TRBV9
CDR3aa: CASSVREGRDEQFF
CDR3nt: TGTGCCAGCAGCGTACGGGAGGGCCGGGATGAGCAGTTCTTC

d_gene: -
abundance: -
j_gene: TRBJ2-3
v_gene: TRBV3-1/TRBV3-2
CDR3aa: CASRRTIYTDTQYF
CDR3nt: TGTGCCAGCAGAAGGACTATTTACACAGATACGCAGTATTTT

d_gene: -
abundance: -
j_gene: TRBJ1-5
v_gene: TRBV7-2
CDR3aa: CASSLDSGNRQPQHF
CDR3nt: TGTGCCAGCAGCTTAGATTCAGGGAATCGTCAGCCCCAGCATTTT

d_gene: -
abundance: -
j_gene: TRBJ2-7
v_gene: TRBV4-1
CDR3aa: CASSQVRLKGYEQYF
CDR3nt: TGCGCCAGCAGCCAAGTTCGACTGAAGGGCTACGAGCAGTACTTC

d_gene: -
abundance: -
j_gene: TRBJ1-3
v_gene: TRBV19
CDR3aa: CASSIEVQDLSGNTIYF
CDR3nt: TGTGCCAGTAGTATAGAGGTACAGGACCTCTCTGGAAACACCATATATTTT

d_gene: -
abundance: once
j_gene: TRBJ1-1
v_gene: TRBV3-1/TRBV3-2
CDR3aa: CASSQDLREAFF
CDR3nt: TGTGCCAGCAGCCAAGATTTGCGCGAAGCTTTCTTT

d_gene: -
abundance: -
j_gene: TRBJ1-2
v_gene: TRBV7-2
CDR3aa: CASSLVVGLYGYTF
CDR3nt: TGTGCCAGCAGCTTAGTGGTAGGGCTCTATGGCTACACCTTC

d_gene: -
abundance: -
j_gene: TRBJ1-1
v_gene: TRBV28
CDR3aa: CASSLGWGRGTEAFF
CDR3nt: TGTGCCAGCAGCCTAGGATGGGGCCGGGGCACTGAAGCTTTCTTT

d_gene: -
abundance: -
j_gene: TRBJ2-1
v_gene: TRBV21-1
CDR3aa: CASSRNSGGHYNEQFF
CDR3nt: TGTGCCAGCAGCAGAAATAGCGGGGGACATTACAATGAGCAGTTCTTC

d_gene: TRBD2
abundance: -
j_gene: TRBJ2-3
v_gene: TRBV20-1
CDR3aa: CSASPPGGEVDTQYF
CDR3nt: TGCAGTGCTAGTCCCCCGGGAGGGGAGGTAGATACGCAGTATTTT

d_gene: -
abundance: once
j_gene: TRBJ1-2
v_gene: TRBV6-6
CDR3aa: CASSWDFSPYGYTF
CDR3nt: TGTGCCAGCAGTTGGGACTTCTCTCCCTATGGCTACACCTTC

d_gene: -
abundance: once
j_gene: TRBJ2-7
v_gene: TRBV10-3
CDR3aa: CAISEAEYEQYF
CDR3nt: TGTGCCATCAGTGAGGCAGAGTACGAGCAGTACTTC